This T cell receptor (beta chain) originates from a study of blood T cell repertoires in COVID-19. Study-wide background: There were acute and convalescent COVID-19 samples, and they came from the United States, Italy and Spain. T cells, B-cell-depleted T cells, or PBMCs provided the cDNA or gDNA that served as material.

From germline, CDR1 is SGHRS and CDR2 YFSETQ. This CDR3 comprises 16 residues. The ends were cut back, 1 base at V and 0 bases at J, with 13 bases in the middle. In Seattle, patients joined the study during active infection and were tracked longitudinally. In the study's own analysis: Amplification of reference gene primers provided the estimated nucleated cell counts. Measured with immunoSEQ multiplex PCR; TCRdb has only the in-frame clones, and not every one. D and trimming were read from the DNA, whereas the V and J calls and clone size are those reported in that table. The table has 200,000 to 250,000 clones, more than 80% seen once.

The genes are TRBV5-1 and TRBJ1-1; D perhaps matches TRBD1 (5 bases). This TCR was recovered from an elderly woman with COVID-19, enrolled during active disease. Sequenced sample: peripheral blood. CDR3 sequence reads: CASSLMGGGLNTEAFF. The CDR3 DNA follows: TGCGCCAGCAGCTTGATGGGGGGAGGGTTGAACACTGAAGCTTTCTTT.